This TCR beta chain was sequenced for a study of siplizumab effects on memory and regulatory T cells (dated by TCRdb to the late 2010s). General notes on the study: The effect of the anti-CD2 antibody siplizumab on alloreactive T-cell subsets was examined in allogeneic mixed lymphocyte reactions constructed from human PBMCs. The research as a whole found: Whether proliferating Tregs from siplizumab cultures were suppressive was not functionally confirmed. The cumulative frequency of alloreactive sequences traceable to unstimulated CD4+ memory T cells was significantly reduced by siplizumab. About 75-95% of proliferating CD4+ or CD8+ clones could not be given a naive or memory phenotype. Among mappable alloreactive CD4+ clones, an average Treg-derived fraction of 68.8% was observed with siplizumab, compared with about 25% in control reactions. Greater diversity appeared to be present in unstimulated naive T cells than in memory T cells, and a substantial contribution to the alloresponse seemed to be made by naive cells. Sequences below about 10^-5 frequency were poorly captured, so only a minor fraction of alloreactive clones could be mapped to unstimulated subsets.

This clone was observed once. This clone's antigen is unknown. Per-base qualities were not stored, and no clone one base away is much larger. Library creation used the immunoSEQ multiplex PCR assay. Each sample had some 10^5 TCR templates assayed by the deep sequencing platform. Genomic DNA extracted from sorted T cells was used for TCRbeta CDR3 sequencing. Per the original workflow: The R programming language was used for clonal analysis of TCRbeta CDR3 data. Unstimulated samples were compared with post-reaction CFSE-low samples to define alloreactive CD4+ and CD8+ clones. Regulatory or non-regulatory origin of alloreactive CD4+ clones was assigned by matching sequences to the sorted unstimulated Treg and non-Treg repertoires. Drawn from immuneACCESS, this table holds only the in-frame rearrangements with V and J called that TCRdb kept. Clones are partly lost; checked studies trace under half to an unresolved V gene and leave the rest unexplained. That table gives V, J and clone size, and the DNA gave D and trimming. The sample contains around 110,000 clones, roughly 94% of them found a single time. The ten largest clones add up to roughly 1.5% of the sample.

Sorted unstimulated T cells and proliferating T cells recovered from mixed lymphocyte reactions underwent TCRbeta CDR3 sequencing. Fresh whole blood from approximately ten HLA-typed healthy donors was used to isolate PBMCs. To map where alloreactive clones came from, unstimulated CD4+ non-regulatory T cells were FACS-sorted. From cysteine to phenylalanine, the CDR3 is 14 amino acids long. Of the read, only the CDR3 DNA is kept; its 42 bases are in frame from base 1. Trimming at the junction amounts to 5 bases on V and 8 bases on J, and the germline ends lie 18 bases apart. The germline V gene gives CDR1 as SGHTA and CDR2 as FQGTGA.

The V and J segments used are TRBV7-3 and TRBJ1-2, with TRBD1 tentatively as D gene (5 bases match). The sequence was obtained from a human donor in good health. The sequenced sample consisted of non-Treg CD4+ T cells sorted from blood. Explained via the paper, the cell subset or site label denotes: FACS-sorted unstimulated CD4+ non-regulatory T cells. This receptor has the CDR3 CASSEQGAGGGYTF. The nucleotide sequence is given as TGTGCCAGCAGCGAGCAGGGCGCGGGCGGGGGCTACACCTTC.